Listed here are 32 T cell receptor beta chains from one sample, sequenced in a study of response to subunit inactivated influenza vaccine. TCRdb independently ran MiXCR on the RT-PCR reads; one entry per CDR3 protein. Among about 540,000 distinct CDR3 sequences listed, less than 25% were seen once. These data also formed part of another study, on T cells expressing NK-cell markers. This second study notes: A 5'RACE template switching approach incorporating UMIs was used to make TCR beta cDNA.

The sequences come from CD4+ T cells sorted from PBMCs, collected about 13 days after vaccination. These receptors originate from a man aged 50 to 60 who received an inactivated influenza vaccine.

The CDR3 DNA sequence: TGTGCCAGCAGAGGGGACAGGGGGAAAATAAACACCGGGGAGCTGTTTTTT. Its translation is CASRGDRGKINTGELFF. The chain combines TRBV6-2 or TRBV6-3 with TRBJ2-2, with 11 nucleotides matching TRBD1. CDR3 length equals 17 residues. Germline-derived CDR1 and CDR2 are MNHEY and SVGEGT. V was pared by 6 bases and J by 2 bases, with 8 bases of the junction left unmatched.

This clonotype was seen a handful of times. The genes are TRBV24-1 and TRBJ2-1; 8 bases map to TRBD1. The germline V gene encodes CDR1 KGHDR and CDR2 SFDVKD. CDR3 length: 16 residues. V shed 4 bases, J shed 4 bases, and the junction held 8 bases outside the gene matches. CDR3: CATSESTGGNYNEQFF. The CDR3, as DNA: TGTGCCACCAGTGAATCTACAGGGGGAAATTACAATGAGCAGTTCTTC.

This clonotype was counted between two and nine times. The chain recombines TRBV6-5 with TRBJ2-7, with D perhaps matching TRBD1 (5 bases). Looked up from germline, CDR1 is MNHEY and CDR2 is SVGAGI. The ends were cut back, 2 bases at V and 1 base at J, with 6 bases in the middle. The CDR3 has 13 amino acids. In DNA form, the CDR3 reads TGTGCCAGCAGTTACGCAGGGTCCTACGAGCAGTACTTC. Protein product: CASSYAGSYEQYF.

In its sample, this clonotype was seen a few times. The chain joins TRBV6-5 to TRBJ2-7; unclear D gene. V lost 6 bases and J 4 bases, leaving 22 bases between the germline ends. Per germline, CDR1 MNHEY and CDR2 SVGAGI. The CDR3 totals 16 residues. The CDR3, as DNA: TGTGCCAGCAGCTACCCACCCGGTGTGTTAGCATACGAGCAGTACTTC. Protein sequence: CASSYPPGVLAYEQYF.

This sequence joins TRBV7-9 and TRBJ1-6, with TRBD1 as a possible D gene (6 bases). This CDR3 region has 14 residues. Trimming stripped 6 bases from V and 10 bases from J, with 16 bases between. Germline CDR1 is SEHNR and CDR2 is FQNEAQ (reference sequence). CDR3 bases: TGTGCCAGCAGACAAACGGGGGCAGGATCACCCCTCCACTTT. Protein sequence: CASRQTGAGSPLHF.

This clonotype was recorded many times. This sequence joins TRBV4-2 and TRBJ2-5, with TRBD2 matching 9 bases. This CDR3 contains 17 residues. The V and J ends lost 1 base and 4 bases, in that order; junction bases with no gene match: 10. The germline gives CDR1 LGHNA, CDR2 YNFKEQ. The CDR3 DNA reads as TGTGCCAGCAGCCAAGTGGTAGCGGGAGAGCCCGGAGAGACCCAGTACTTC. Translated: CASSQVVAGEPGETQYF.

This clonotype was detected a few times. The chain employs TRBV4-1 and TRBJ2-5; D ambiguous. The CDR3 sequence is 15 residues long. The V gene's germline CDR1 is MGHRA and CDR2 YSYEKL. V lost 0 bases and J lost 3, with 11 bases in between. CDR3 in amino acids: CASSQDITYKETQYF. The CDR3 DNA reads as TGCGCCAGCAGCCAAGATATCACATACAAAGAGACCCAGTACTTC.

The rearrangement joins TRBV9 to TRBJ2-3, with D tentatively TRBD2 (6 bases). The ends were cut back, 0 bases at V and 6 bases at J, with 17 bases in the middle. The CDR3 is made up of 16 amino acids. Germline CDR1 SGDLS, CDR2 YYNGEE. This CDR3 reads CASSVAGVDGWDTQYF. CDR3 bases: TGTGCCAGCAGCGTAGCGGGAGTCGACGGGTGGGATACGCAGTATTTT.

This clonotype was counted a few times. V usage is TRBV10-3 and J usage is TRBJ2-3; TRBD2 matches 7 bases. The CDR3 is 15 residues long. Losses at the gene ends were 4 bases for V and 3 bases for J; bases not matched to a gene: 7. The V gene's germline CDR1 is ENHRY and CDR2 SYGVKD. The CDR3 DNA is TGTGCCATCAGTGGGTGGGAGGGCCGTACAGATACGCAGTATTTT. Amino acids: CAISGWEGRTDTQYF.

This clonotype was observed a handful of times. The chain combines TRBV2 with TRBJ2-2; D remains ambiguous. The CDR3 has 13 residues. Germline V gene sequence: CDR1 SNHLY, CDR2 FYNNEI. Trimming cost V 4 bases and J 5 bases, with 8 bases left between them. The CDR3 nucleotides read TGTGCCAGCAGTGCCCTTACTACCGGGGAGCTGTTTTTT. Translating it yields CASSALTTGELFF.

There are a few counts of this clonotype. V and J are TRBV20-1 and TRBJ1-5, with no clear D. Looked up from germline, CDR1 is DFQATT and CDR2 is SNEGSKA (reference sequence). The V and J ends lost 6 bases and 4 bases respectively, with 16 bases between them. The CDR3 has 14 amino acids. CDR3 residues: CSAREGGPNQPQHF. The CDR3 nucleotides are TGCAGTGCCCGGGAAGGAGGGCCAAATCAGCCCCAGCATTTT.

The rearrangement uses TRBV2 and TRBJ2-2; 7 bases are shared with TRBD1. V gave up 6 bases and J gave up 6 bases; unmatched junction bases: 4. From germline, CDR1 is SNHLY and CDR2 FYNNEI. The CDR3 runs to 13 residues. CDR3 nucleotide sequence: TGTGCCAGCAGGAACAGGGGCCCCGGGGAGCTGTTTTTT. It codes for CASRNRGPGELFF.

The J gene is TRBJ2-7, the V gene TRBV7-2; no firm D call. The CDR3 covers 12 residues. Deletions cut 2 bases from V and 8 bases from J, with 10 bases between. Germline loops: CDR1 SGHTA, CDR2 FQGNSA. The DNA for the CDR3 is TGTGCCAGCAGCTTATCTGGCGGCCAGCAGTACTTC. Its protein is CASSLSGGQQYF. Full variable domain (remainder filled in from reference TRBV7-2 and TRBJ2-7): GAGVSQSPSNKVTEKGKDVELRCDPISGHTALYWYRQSLGQGLEFLIYFQGNSAPDKSGLPSDRFSAERTGGSVSTLTIQRTQQEDSAVYLCASSLSGGQQYFGPGTRLTVT.

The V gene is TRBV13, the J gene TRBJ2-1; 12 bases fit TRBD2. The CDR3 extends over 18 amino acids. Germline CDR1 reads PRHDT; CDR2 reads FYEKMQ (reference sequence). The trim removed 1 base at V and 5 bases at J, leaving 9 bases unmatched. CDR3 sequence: CASSLEASGRGGNNEQFF. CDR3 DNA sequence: TGTGCCAGCAGCTTAGAGGCTAGCGGGAGGGGGGGTAACAATGAGCAGTTCTTC.

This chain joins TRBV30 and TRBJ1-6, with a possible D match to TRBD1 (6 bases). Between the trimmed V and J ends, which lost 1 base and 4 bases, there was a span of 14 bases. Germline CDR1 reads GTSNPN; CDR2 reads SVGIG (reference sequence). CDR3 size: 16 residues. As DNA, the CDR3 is TGTGCCTGGAGTGGTTGGGGACACGAATATAATTCACCCCTCCACTTT. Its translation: CAWSGWGHEYNSPLHF.

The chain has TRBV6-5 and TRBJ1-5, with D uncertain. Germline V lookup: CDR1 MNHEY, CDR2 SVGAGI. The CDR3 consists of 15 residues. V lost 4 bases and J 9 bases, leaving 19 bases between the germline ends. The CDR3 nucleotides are TGTGCCAGCAGTTCTGCCCGGGAGCCCGGGCGGCCCCAGCATTTT. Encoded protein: CASSSAREPGRPQHF.

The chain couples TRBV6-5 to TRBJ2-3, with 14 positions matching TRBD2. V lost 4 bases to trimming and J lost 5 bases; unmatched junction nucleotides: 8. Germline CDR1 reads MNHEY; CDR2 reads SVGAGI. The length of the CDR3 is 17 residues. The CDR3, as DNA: TGTGCCAGCAGTTCCGGGACTAGCGGGAGAGTTGGAGATACGCAGTATTTT. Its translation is CASSSGTSGRVGDTQYF.

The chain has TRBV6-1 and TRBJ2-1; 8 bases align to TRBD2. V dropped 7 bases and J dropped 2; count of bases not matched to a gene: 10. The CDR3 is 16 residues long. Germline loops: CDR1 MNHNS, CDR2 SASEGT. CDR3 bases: TGTGCCAGCACCGGAGGGGCGGGGGGTACCTACAATGAGCAGTTCTTC. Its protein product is CASTGGAGGTYNEQFF.

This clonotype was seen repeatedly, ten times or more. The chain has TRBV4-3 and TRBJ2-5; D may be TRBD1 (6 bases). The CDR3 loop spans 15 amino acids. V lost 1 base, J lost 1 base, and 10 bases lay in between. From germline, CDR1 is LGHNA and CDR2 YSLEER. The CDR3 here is CASSQAWGPQETQYF. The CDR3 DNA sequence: TGCGCCAGCAGCCAAGCGTGGGGGCCCCAAGAGACCCAGTACTTC.

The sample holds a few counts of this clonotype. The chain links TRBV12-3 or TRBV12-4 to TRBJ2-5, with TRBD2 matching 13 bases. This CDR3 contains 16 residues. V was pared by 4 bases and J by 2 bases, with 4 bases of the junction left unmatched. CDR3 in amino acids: CASSSTSGGFQETQYF. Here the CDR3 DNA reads TGTGCCAGCAGTTCGACTAGCGGGGGGTTTCAAGAGACCCAGTACTTC.

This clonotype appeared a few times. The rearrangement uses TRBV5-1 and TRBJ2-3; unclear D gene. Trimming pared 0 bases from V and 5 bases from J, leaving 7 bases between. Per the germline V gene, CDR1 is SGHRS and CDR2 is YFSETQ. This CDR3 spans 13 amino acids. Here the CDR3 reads CASSLAQIDTQYF. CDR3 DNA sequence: TGCGCCAGCAGCTTGGCCCAGATAGATACGCAGTATTTT.

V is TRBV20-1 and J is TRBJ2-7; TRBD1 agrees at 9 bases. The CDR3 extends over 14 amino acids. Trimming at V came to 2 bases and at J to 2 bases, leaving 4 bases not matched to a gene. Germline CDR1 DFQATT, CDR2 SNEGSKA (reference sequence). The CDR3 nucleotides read TGCAGTGCTAGAAGGACAGGGGTGGCCTACGAGCAGTACTTC. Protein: CSARRTGVAYEQYF.

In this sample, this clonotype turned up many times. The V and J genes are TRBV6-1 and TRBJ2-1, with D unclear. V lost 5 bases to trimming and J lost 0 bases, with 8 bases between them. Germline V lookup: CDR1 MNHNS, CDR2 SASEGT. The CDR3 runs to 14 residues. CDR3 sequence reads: CASSRQSSYNEQFF. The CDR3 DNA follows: TGTGCCAGCAGTCGACAAAGCTCCTACAATGAGCAGTTCTTC.

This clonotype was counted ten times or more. CDR3 amino acids: CSVGGRSTDTQYF. CDR3 nucleotides: TGCAGCGTAGGGGGAAGGTCCACAGATACGCAGTATTTT. The gene calls are TRBV29-1 and TRBJ2-3, with D perhaps TRBD1 (6 bases). CDR3 length equals 13 residues. The V end lost 6 bases, the J end lost 2 bases, and 12 bases lay between the germline ends. Germline CDR1 is SQVTM and CDR2 is ANQGSEA.

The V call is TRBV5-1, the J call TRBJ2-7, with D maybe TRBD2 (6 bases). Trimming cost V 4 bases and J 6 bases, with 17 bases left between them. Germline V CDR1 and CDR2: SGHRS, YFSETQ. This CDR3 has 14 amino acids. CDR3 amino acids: CASSLTGEVGEQYF. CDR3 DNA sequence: TGCGCCAGCAGCCTGACGGGGGAGGTAGGCGAGCAGTACTTC.

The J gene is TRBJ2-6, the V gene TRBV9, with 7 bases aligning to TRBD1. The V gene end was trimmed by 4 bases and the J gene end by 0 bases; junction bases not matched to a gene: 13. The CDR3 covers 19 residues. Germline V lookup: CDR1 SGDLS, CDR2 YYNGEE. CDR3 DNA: TGTGCCAGCAGCTCACCTGGGTGGGACAGCCACTCTGGGGCCAACGTCCTGACTTTC. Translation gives CASSSPGWDSHSGANVLTF.

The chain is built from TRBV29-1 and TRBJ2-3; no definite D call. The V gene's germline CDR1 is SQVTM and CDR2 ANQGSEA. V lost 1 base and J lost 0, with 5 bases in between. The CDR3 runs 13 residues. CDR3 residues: CSVEVDSTDTQYF. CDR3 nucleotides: TGCAGCGTTGAAGTGGATAGCACAGATACGCAGTATTTT.

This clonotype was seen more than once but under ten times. The CDR3 loop is CASSVAEETQYF. In DNA form, the CDR3 reads TGTGCCAGCAGTGTGGCGGAAGAGACCCAGTACTTC. This chain joins TRBV2 and TRBJ2-5; D call uncertain. Germline values: CDR1 SNHLY, CDR2 FYNNEI. CDR3 length: 12 residues. V lost 4 bases and J lost 3, with 6 bases in between.

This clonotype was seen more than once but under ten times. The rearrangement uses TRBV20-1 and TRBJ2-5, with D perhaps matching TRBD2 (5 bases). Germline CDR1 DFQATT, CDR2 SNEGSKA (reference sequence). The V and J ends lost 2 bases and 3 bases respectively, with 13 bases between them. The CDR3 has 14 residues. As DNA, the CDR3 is TGCAGTGCTAGACTAGGGAGTTCAAAAGAGACCCAGTACTTC. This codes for CSARLGSSKETQYF.

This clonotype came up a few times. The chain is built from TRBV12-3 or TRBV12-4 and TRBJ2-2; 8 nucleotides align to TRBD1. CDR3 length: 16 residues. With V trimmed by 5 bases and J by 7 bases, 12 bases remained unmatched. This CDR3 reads CASSPLTRGLGGELFF. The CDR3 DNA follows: TGTGCCAGCAGTCCCCTAACCAGGGGGCTTGGCGGGGAGCTGTTTTTT.

The CDR3, as DNA: TGCGCCAGCAGCAAAGGACAGGGGGCGGGGGCCAATGAGCAGTTCTTC. It yields the protein CASSKGQGAGANEQFF. The gene calls are TRBV5-1 and TRBJ2-1; 11 bases map to TRBD1. The germline gives CDR1 SGHRS, CDR2 YFSETQ. Germline trimming cut 4 bases from V and 6 bases from J; bases unmatched to any gene: 9. This CDR3 spans 16 amino acids.

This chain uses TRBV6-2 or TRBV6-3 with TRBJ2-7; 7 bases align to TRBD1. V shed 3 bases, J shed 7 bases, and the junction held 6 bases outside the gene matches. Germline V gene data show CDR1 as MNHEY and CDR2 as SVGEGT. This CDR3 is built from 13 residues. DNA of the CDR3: TGTGCCAGCAGTTATAATAGGGGGCTGGAGCAGTACTTC. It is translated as CASSYNRGLEQYF.